Listed below are T cell receptor beta chains from one sample, sequenced in a study of OX40 agonist ivuxolimab in advanced cancers. Profiling relied on immunoSEQ multiplex PCR, and the TCRdb table lists in-frame clones only, not all of them. The data show around 60,000 clones, roughly 84% seen once. Sequenced here: CD4+ or CD8+ T cells sorted from blood, sampled in a trial of the OX40 agonist ivuxolimab. These receptors came from an adult with an advanced solid tumor such as melanoma, head and neck, liver or kidney cancer. Each CDR3 is given with its conserved first and last residue. Each record gives: D gene, J gene, V gene, clone size, CDR3 protein, CDR3 DNA. The D gene is left open where the match is weak. Rows give clone size only sometimes, using once, few, many, or a class for an expanded clone.

-	TRBJ1-4	TRBV4-2	-	CASSQDLRGNEKLFF	TGTGCCAGCAGCCAAGACTTAAGGGGGAATGAAAAACTGTTTTTT
-	TRBJ2-5	TRBV2	-	CASSVRTTETQYF	TGTGCCAGCAGTGTGAGGACTACAGAGACCCAGTACTTC
-	TRBJ1-2	TRBV6-4	-	CASSEEGHLNYGYTF	TGTGCCAGCAGTGAAGAGGGGCACCTTAACTATGGCTACACCTTC
TRBD1	TRBJ1-2	TRBV6-1	-	CASRNRGTNYGYTF	TGTGCCAGCAGAAACAGGGGAACTAACTATGGCTACACCTTC
TRBD1	TRBJ1-6	TRBV5-4	-	CASSLDLDRGNSPLHF	TGTGCCAGCAGCTTGGACCTGGACAGGGGTAATTCACCCCTCCACTTT
-	TRBJ2-7	TRBV29-1	-	CSVRGSGREQYF	TGCAGCGTTAGGGGGTCCGGTCGCGAGCAGTACTTC
-	TRBJ2-2	TRBV6-5	-	CASSLTGLLSTGELFF	TGTGCCAGCAGTTTGACGGGACTCCTTAGCACCGGGGAGCTGTTTTTT
-	TRBJ1-3	TRBV5-8	once	CASSLEIVSGNTIYF	TGTGCCAGCAGCTTAGAAATAGTCTCTGGAAACACCATATATTTT
-	TRBJ1-4	TRBV5-8	-	CASSLGTATNEKLFF	TGTGCCAGCAGCTTGGGCACAGCAACTAATGAAAAACTGTTTTTT
TRBD2	TRBJ2-3	TRBV10-1	-	CASPKRLAGGTDTQYF	TGCGCCAGCCCAAAGCGACTAGCGGGGGGGACAGATACGCAGTATTTT
TRBD1	TRBJ2-7	TRBV7-9	-	CASSLGTGGSYEQYF	TGTGCCAGCAGCTTAGGGACAGGGGGTTCCTACGAGCAGTACTTC
-	TRBJ2-1	TRBV5-1	-	CASSLAGSSYNEQFF	TGCGCCAGCAGCTTGGCCGGAAGCTCCTACAATGAGCAGTTCTTC
-	TRBJ2-7	TRBV9	-	CASSVDSFSYEQYF	TGTGCCAGCAGCGTCGACTCCTTCTCCTACGAGCAGTACTTC
-	TRBJ2-1	TRBV7-8	few	CASSLRRFGSYNEQFF	TGTGCCAGCAGCTTAAGACGGTTCGGCTCCTACAATGAGCAGTTCTTC
-	TRBJ2-3	TRBV19	-	CASSIKRAQYF	TGTGCCAGTAGTATCAAGAGAGCGCAGTATTTT
TRBD2	TRBJ2-7	TRBV7-2	-	CASSSLGGGYEQYF	TGTGCCAGCAGCTCTCTTGGGGGGGGCTACGAGCAGTACTTC
-	TRBJ1-2	TRBV19	-	CASSIRNTYGYTF	TGTGCCAGTAGTATTCGTAATACCTATGGCTACACCTTC
-	TRBJ1-5	TRBV19	-	CASTRQGRNQPQHF	TGTGCCAGTACACGGCAGGGAAGGAATCAGCCCCAGCATTTT
-	TRBJ2-5	TRBV5-4	-	CASSSTWDPQTQYF	TGTGCCAGCAGTTCCACTTGGGACCCACAGACCCAGTACTTC
-	TRBJ2-7	TRBV28	-	CASSLEARAHEQYF	TGTGCCAGCAGTTTGGAGGCCAGGGCCCACGAGCAGTACTTC
-	TRBJ2-5	TRBV7-2	-	CASSLGEGLTQYF	TGTGCCAGCAGCCTCGGCGAAGGTTTGACCCAGTACTTC
-	TRBJ1-5	TRBV30	-	CAWRGSRANQPQHF	TGTGCCTGGAGGGGAAGCAGGGCCAATCAGCCCCAGCATTTT
-	TRBJ1-5	TRBV28	-	CASSFLGNSNQPQHF	TGTGCCAGCAGTTTTTTGGGAAATAGCAATCAGCCCCAGCATTTT
TRBD2	TRBJ2-3	TRBV2	-	CASNRGGLSSTDTQYF	TGTGCCAGCAATCGGGGGGGCCTCTCTAGCACAGATACGCAGTATTTT
-	TRBJ2-1	TRBV14	-	CASSQGTSRGEQFF	TGTGCCAGCAGCCAAGGCACGTCGCGGGGTGAGCAGTTCTTC
-	TRBJ1-4	TRBV11-2	-	CASSMSEKLFF	TGTGCCAGCAGTATGAGTGAAAAACTGTTTTTT
-	TRBJ2-7	TRBV27	few	CASRSTRGASYEQYF	TGTGCCAGCAGGTCTACACGGGGGGCCTCCTACGAGCAGTACTTC
TRBD2	TRBJ2-3	TRBV4-2	-	CASSQFAGGFADTQYF	TGTGCCAGCAGCCAATTCGCGGGGGGGTTCGCAGATACGCAGTATTTT
-	TRBJ2-5	TRBV19	once	CASSEGPQETQYF	TGTGCCAGTAGTGAGGGTCCTCAAGAGACCCAGTACTTC
TRBD2	TRBJ2-7	TRBV29-1	once	CSVEDRAGRAAYEQYF	TGCAGCGTTGAAGATCGGGCCGGGAGGGCCGCCTACGAGCAGTACTTC
-	TRBJ1-1	TRBV7-3	-	CASSPGGLGTEAFF	TGTGCCAGCAGCCCCGGAGGTTTAGGCACTGAAGCTTTCTTT
-	TRBJ1-3	TRBV29-1	once	CSVEDRRSGNTIYF	TGCAGCGTTGAGGACCGTCGATCTGGAAACACCATATATTTT
TRBD2	TRBJ2-3	TRBV5-1	-	CASSLDLAAGSTDTQYF	TGCGCCAGCAGCTTGGATCTAGCGGCGGGGAGCACAGATACGCAGTATTTT
TRBD2	TRBJ2-1	TRBV2	-	CASSEAFSGRGPNEQFF	TGTGCCAGCAGTGAAGCATTTAGCGGGAGGGGACCTAATGAGCAGTTCTTC
TRBD2	TRBJ2-3	TRBV7-2	-	CASSLIAGGPVGDTQYF	TGTGCCAGCAGCTTGATAGCGGGGGGGCCGGTGGGAGATACGCAGTATTTT
-	TRBJ1-5	TRBV6-6	once	CASSYSPNQPQHF	TGTGCCAGCAGTTACTCGCCGAATCAGCCCCAGCATTTT
TRBD1	TRBJ2-4	TRBV9	-	CASSAEREQGLAKNIQYF	TGTGCCAGCAGCGCCGAAAGGGAACAGGGGCTAGCCAAAAACATTCAGTACTTC
-	TRBJ2-3	TRBV9	-	CASSGDADTQYF	TGTGCCAGCAGCGGGGATGCCGATACGCAGTATTTT
-	TRBJ2-5	TRBV6-1	-	CASSEAAETQYF	TGTGCCAGCAGTGAAGCGGCGGAGACCCAGTACTTC
-	TRBJ1-2	TRBV6-1	-	CASSESPTLGKYYGYTF	TGTGCCAGCAGTGAAAGTCCGACGTTGGGAAAATACTATGGCTACACCTTC
TRBD2	TRBJ2-2	TRBV5-4	once	CASSSGTSGRRGELFF	TGTGCCAGCAGCTCAGGGACTAGCGGGAGGAGGGGGGAGCTGTTTTTT
-	TRBJ2-3	TRBV10-3	-	CAAKAQGTDTQYF	TGTGCCGCGAAGGCCCAAGGGACAGATACGCAGTATTTT
TRBD2	TRBJ2-5	TRBV19	-	CASSIGGTSGETQYF	TGTGCCAGTAGTATAGGGGGGACTAGCGGAGAGACCCAGTACTTC
TRBD1	TRBJ2-1	TRBV5-1	few	CASSHRQGLNEQFF	TGCGCCAGCAGCCACAGACAGGGATTGAATGAGCAGTTCTTC
TRBD1	TRBJ1-2	TRBV28	-	CASSADRAYGYTF	TGTGCCAGCAGTGCTGACAGGGCATATGGCTACACCTTC
-	TRBJ2-5	TRBV19	-	CASSRGWLGETQYF	TGTGCCAGTAGCCGCGGTTGGCTGGGCGAGACCCAGTACTTC
TRBD1	TRBJ2-7	TRBV29-1	once	CSVDGGTGTYEQYF	TGCAGCGTCGATGGGGGGACAGGAACCTACGAGCAGTACTTC
TRBD2	TRBJ2-2	TRBV5-6	once	CASSLISGGAPGELFF	TGTGCCAGCAGCTTAATTAGCGGGGGGGCCCCCGGGGAGCTGTTTTTT
TRBD2	TRBJ2-5	TRBV7-9	-	CASTSWEGEETQYF	TGTGCCAGCACCTCTTGGGAGGGAGAGGAGACCCAGTACTTC
-	TRBJ1-5	TRBV7-2	once	CASTLDGGRNQPQHF	TGTGCCAGCACTTTAGACGGGGGCCGGAATCAGCCCCAGCATTTT
TRBD2	TRBJ2-7	TRBV29-1	-	CSVEDQGTSGRVGSYEQYF	TGCAGCGTTGAAGATCAGGGGACTAGCGGGAGGGTCGGCTCCTACGAGCAGTACTTC
TRBD1	TRBJ2-7	TRBV11-2	-	CASSSLRRGQGEAYYEQYF	TGTGCCAGCAGCTCCCTTCGCCGGGGACAGGGGGAGGCCTACTACGAGCAGTACTTC
TRBD1	TRBJ2-1	TRBV18	few	CASSPRGTGGANEQFF	TGTGCCAGCTCACCACGTGGGACAGGGGGCGCGAATGAGCAGTTCTTC
-	TRBJ2-3	TRBV27	-	CASTTVLEDTQYF	TGTGCCAGCACGACAGTTCTCGAAGATACGCAGTATTTT
TRBD1	TRBJ2-2	TRBV5-4	-	CASSTGTGGITGELFF	TGTGCCAGCAGCACCGGGACAGGGGGCATCACCGGGGAGCTGTTTTTT
-	TRBJ2-7	TRBV29-1	-	CSVIRDGSYEQYF	TGCAGCGTCATTAGGGACGGATCCTACGAGCAGTACTTC
-	TRBJ2-7	TRBV14	-	CASSRNRDPRRYEQYF	TGTGCCAGCAGCCGCAACCGGGACCCACGGAGGTACGAGCAGTACTTC
TRBD1	TRBJ1-2	TRBV27	-	CASSSNQGARGGYTF	TGTGCCAGCAGTTCCAACCAGGGGGCGCGGGGTGGCTACACCTTC
-	TRBJ2-2	TRBV19	-	CASSPRGNFNTGELFF	TGTGCCAGTAGTCCCCGGGGGAACTTTAACACCGGGGAGCTGTTTTTT
-	TRBJ2-7	TRBV7-9	-	CASSLTGLYEQYF	TGTGCCAGCAGCCTCACCGGGCTCTACGAGCAGTACTTC